This record covers a single TCR beta chain. This clone has a handful of counts. Its antigen has not been determined. No much larger clonotype is one base removed from it; base qualities were not supplied. From the cysteine through the phenylalanine, the CDR3 covers 14 amino acids. Just CDR3 DNA is preserved here, 42 bases in frame from base 1. Trimming takes 2 bases off V and 3 bases off J; junction bases not matched to a gene: 4. For CDR1 and CDR2, the germline V gene lists SGHRS and YFSETQ. This specimen comes from a study of cytomegalovirus exposure and HLA in healthy donors (dated 2017 in TCRdb). About the investigation overall: In an earlier analysis of 450 to 750 of the donors, under 300 Gb of sequence data and some 120 million unique TCR beta sequences from roughly 200 million T cells were reported. The aim of the study was to test whether cataloging public T cell receptors could identify signatures of past pathogen exposure. Besides the first cohort of roughly 640 subjects, a separate validation cohort made up of 120 different subjects was used. Several DR-DQ haplotypes were treated as single units for association and clustering because of strong linkage in the cohort. Genome-wide SNP genotypes for about 55% of the roughly 670 donors were used in a later genetic analysis, which treated that subset as a discovery cohort. The genetic ancestry cluster associated with self-reported Caucasian donors included 81% of the approximately 430 genotyped donors. On average, over 200,000 unique TCR beta nucleotide sequences were sequenced per donor among about 400 genotyped donors of the cohort, with around 19% of those sequences being non-productive. The later analysis used no new phenotypic data to find candidate immune exposures, relying instead on TCR beta sequences and their occurrence across donors. An early release that covered some 630 HLA-typed donors contained around 330 gigabases of sequencing data and around 80 million unique TCR sequences. Donor age, sex, ethnicity and CMV serostatus were compiled alongside the repertoire data. To predict cytomegalovirus infection status, the study brought together high-throughput TCR immunosequencing, statistical association of individual TCRs with disease status, and machine learning. Every discovery cohort repertoire had been produced on one sequencing platform. The study used immunosequencing to profile the T cell repertoires of approximately 630 subjects and linked those repertoires to cytomegalovirus serostatus. The number of donors typed differed by locus, with about 629-640 for A, B, C, DRB1 and DQB1, around 500 for DQA1, 606 for DPA1, and under 490 for DPB1. An earlier analysis of nearly 600 of the donors applied high-throughput TCR beta sequencing to assess whether each TCR beta V gene segment acted as functional or pseudogenic. Both class I and class II loci were covered by HLA typing, at four-digit resolution. To study patterns of TCR occurrence, a later analysis re-analyzed previously published TCR beta repertoires from several hundred donors and added high-resolution HLA genotyping. Broader findings and caveats from the paper: In a later genetic analysis, fewer N-insertions in productive TCRs were reported among donors in an Asian-associated ancestry cluster than the approximately 670-donor mean. A later analysis found that HLA-associated TCR beta chains were more clonally expanded and had lower generation probabilities than equally common non-associated chains. Most CMV-associated TCR beta chains appeared to be HLA-restricted in a later analysis, and the HLA associations seemed to be driven largely by CMV exposure. A later genetic analysis associated a missense DCLRE1C variant with V-gene and J-gene trimming of TCR beta chains, and an independent cohort replicated the association. A later analysis found that TCR association rates varied across HLA loci, with DRB1 alleles showing the most associated TCRs and HLA-C alleles the fewest. Assigning TCR associations to individual alleles was difficult when HLA alleles, especially DR and DQ, strongly co-occurred. Because some donors lacked HLA typing at each locus, the association tests relied only on the typed subset. Correlated functional status among segregating V segments might be attributable to linkage disequilibrium, but an unknown experimental factor could not be ruled out. The 87-base-pair reads could not distinguish some IMGT-functional V segments, including TRBV6-2 and TRBV6-3, so those segments were excluded. Most TCR sequences were seen in very few donors, while some public TCRs were found in many individuals. A further reported finding was that TCR beta sequences accurately predicted the HLA-A and HLA-B alleles for most subjects in the first cohort. The cohort was sequenced for TCR beta chains only, and without alpha or paired-chain data the features that could be detected were limited. The only immune exposure information available for the cohort was CMV serostatus. The sequencing pipeline was judged likely to have produced a cluster of highly shared sequence variants as a technical artifact. The authors suggested that the approach could potentially be extended to other disease states and immunological phenotypes. In the study, about 150 TCR beta chains were listed as associated with cytomegalovirus. An earlier analysis of approximately 590 of the donors showed that most TCR beta V segments appeared in productive rearrangements either about 87% or about 30% of the time, which broadly matched IMGT annotations. Presence/absence analyses assumed roughly uniform sequencing depth across donors, an assumption that may not hold. According to a later analysis, parvovirus B19, influenza, CMV and Epstein-Barr virus appeared linked to several top co-occurrence clusters. In vitro tests confirmed that a few of the cytomegalovirus-associated TCR beta chains recognize cytomegalovirus antigens. Specific HLA alleles were associated with roughly 17,000 TCR beta sequences at a false discovery rate of 0.05 in a later analysis. The classifier was reported to diagnose cytomegalovirus status with high specificity and sensitivity in both the original cohort and the validation cohort. Because counts were too low, 15 to 20 rarely observed V segments, including chromosome 9 orphons, were excluded from the earlier analysis of 587 of the donors.

The cohort was made up of roughly 670 healthy bone marrow donors. At the time of sampling, every cohort member was nominally healthy, though immune exposures that went unrecorded were likely present. The donor was CMV seronegative and was included in the group of several hundred seronegative cohort members. Each donor provided a peripheral blood sample, and peripheral blood mononuclear cells were used for TCR beta sequencing. The Qiagen DNeasy Blood Extraction Kit was used to extract genomic DNA from the blood cell samples. Library preparation was by the immunoSEQ multiplex PCR assay. For the multiplex PCR, a mixture combining 60 forward primers for TCR Vbeta segments and 13 reverse primers for TCR Jbeta segments was used. The CDR3 region of rearranged TCR beta genes was amplified from genomic DNA with a multiplex PCR assay. The amplified TCR beta libraries were sequenced on the Illumina HiSeq System as 87-base-pair reads. Per the original workflow: A later analysis tallied 70 million to 100 million unique TCR beta chains across the 600 to 700 repertoires, and approximately 12 million of those chains were shared by two or more donors. Raw reads were error-corrected and collapsed into unique sequences by a nearest-neighbor algorithm in which closely related sequences were merged to remove PCR and sequencing errors. CDR3 sequences were aligned to IMGT reference sequences to assign V, D and J gene segments. Each retained sequence needed at least a six-nucleotide match to both a V gene segment and a J gene segment. A rearrangement was called productive if the CDR3 had no stop codons and remained in frame with V and J, and every other rearrangement was called non-productive. CDR3 was defined according to IMGT convention as the region running from the second conserved V-encoded cysteine to the conserved J-encoded phenylalanine. The earlier analysis of 587 of the donors excluded sequences that lacked an unambiguous match to a single V gene segment. An earlier analysis of fewer than 750 of the donors called V segments functional above 56.7% productive rearrangements and segregating when the between-donor standard deviation exceeded 5%. A statistical classification framework was built to diagnose cytomegalovirus status from the catalog of TCR beta chain sequences. In a later analysis, TCR nucleotide sequences were compared against IMGT/GENE-DB human TR gene sequences so that V and J genes could be assigned. In a later analysis, CDR3 sequences and most-parsimonious VDJ recombination scenarios were assigned using the TCRdist pipeline. In a later analysis, every TCR beta chain was defined by the combination of its CDR3 amino acid sequence and its V-gene family, and reads without a unique V-gene family were dropped. As a way to deal with suspected cross-contamination and a sequencing artifact, a later analysis dropped 640 or so nucleotide sequences that were highly shared and had low generation probability. For each public chain, a later analysis derived a clonal expansion index from normalized ranks of inferred template counts within each repertoire. A later analysis computed generation probabilities with a VDJ recombination model fitted to out-of-frame rearrangements, and checked the results against IGoR. In a later analysis, TCR-TCR, TCR-HLA and TCR-CMV co-occurrence was scored with hypergeometric tests, and a repertoire-size bias correction was applied to TCR pairs. To estimate false discovery rates, a later analysis permuted the HLA or CMV assignments 20 times. In a later analysis, co-occurring TCRs were grouped with DBSCAN, and TCRdist sequence similarity was added when clustering was performed within HLA-allele-positive subsets. Co-occurrence clustering excluded repertoires with fewer than 30,000 or more than 120,000 public chains, plus five with anomalous nucleotide sharing. This is the immuneACCESS table as TCRdb keeps it, with only in-frame sequences that have V and J called. A part of the clones is gone; compared with another copy, unresolved V genes explain less than half, and the rest is unexplained. V and J calls plus clone size are reproduced from that table; the DNA served to infer D and trimming. The sample table lists 100,000 to 150,000 clones, roughly 14% of them with a count of one. The ten largest account for 1.9% of the sample.

This chain joins TRBV5-1 to TRBJ2-7, with TRBD1 matching 8 junction bases. The clonotype comes from a young woman in good health and CMV-seronegative. The specimen sequenced was PBMCs. The nucleotide sequence reads as follows: TGCGCCAGCAGCTTAGACAGGGGCCACTACGAGCAGTACTTC. It translates to CASSLDRGHYEQYF. The variable domain in full, with residues beyond the CDR3 obtained from the reference TRBV5-1 and TRBJ2-7 genes, is KAGVTQTPRYLIKTRGQQVTLSCSPISGHRSVSWYQQTPGQGLQFLFEYFSETQRNKGNFPGRFSGRQFSNSRSEMNVSTLELGDSALYLCASSLDRGHYEQYFGPGTRLTVT.